A single sample gave rise to the 17 T cell receptor beta chains below, sequenced in a study of shared clonotypes between healthy human individuals (dated by TCRdb to the early 2020s). Library creation used the immunoSEQ multiplex PCR assay. This immuneACCESS table, as held by TCRdb, lists in-frame sequences with V and J called but not all clones. Of the missing ones, under half trace to an unresolved V gene in checked studies; the others have no known cause. The sample table shows hundreds of thousands of clones, and 80% to 95% are seen once. The ten biggest clones cover approximately 25% of the sample. CD8 naive samples were obtained by positive selection for CCR7 among CD45RO-negative cells, yielding a CD45RA+CCR7+ population from which TemRA cells were excluded. Sequencing used naive CD8+ T cells sorted from blood. Read against the paper, the sample's cell subset or site label means: CD45RA+CCR7+. The receptors here all came from a man aged 25-45 years in good health.

The V and J genes are TRBV5-4 and TRBJ2-1; no clear D. Germline V lookup: CDR1 SGHNT, CDR2 YYREEE (reference sequence). The CDR3 consists of 11 residues. Trimming shortened V by 1 base and J by 8 bases, and 4 bases separated the two germline ends. CDR3 in amino acids: CASSLQDEQFF. CDR3 bases: TGTGCCAGCAGCTTGCAGGATGAGCAGTTCTTC.

CDR3 nucleotides: TGCGCCAGCAGCTTGGAGGGTGGCGGGAACACTGAAGCTTTCTTT. Amino acids: CASSLEGGGNTEAFF. V is TRBV5-1 and J is TRBJ1-1; D gene unclear. The CDR3 runs to 15 residues. Trimming stripped 0 bases from V and 1 base from J, with 10 bases between. The V gene's germline CDR1 is SGHRS and CDR2 YFSETQ.

The chain joins TRBV30 to TRBJ2-7, with D possibly TRBD2 on 6 matching bases. With 3 bases removed from V and 2 bases from J, the gap between germline ends came to 11 bases. CDR3 size: 13 residues. The germline gives CDR1 GTSNPN, CDR2 SVGIG (reference sequence). CDR3 amino acids: CAWSYSGTYEQYF. The CDR3 coding sequence is TGTGCCTGGAGCTATAGCGGTACCTACGAGCAGTACTTC.

The V call is TRBV7-2, the J call TRBJ1-2; D gene unclear. Germline values: CDR1 SGHTA, CDR2 FQGNSA. This CDR3 has 15 residues. The germline V and J ends were trimmed by 0 bases and 4 bases, with 12 bases remaining between them. The CDR3 coding sequence is TGTGCCAGCAGCTTAGCGGTAGGACCCATCTATGGCTACACCTTC. This translates into CASSLAVGPIYGYTF.

CDR3 residues: CASSPGRFPYEQYF. The CDR3 coding sequence is TGTGCCAGCAGCCCCGGACGGTTTCCCTACGAGCAGTACTTC. The chain employs TRBV16 and TRBJ2-7; D unresolved. The CDR3 runs to 14 residues. Trimming took off 4 bases at V and 2 bases at J, with 12 bases between the two ends. The germline CDR1 and CDR2 sequences are KGHSY and FQNENV.

This sequence joins TRBV11-2 and TRBJ2-7, with 9 bases identical to TRBD1. The CDR3 sequence is 15 residues long. CDR1 SGHAT and CDR2 FQNNGV come from the germline V gene. V gave up 4 bases and J gave up 0 bases; unmatched junction bases: 4. The CDR3 is CASSYYRGHSYEQYF. The CDR3 bases are TGTGCCAGCAGCTACTACAGGGGGCACTCCTACGAGCAGTACTTC.

The V gene is TRBV6-1, the J gene TRBJ1-1, with D perhaps matching TRBD1 (5 bases). This CDR3 has 14 amino acids. Germline lookup yields CDR1 MNHNS and CDR2 SASEGT. Trimming took off 5 bases at V and 0 bases at J, with 10 bases between the two ends. In nucleotides, the CDR3 is TGTGCCAGCAGTCAACAGGACCTGAACACTGAAGCTTTCTTT. Translating gives CASSQQDLNTEAFF.

CDR3 loop: CASSSGTGYNEQFF. The CDR3 DNA reads TGTGCCAGCAGTTCGGGAACGGGGTACAATGAGCAGTTCTTC. The V gene is TRBV27, the J gene TRBJ2-1, with D possibly TRBD2 on 5 matching bases. V lost 4 bases and J lost 4, with 11 bases in between. CDR3 length equals 14 residues. CDR1 and CDR2 (germline): MNHEY, SMNVEV (reference sequence).

This clone appeared once. The sample holds other DNA sequences that translate to the same CDR3. This chain connects TRBV9 to TRBJ2-3, with D perhaps TRBD2 (5 bases). CDR1 is SGDLS and CDR2 is YYNGEE in the germline V gene. The ends were cut back, 0 bases at V and 3 bases at J, with 11 bases in the middle. This CDR3 comprises 15 residues. The CDR3 bases are TGTGCCAGCAGCGTAGGAGGGAGAGTGACAGATACGCAGTATTTT. It specifies CASSVGGRVTDTQYF.

This clone was found once. The chain employs TRBV27 and TRBJ2-1, with a weak D call TRBD2 (5 bases). The V end was cut by 5 bases, the J end by 0 bases, with 14 bases between. CDR1 and CDR2 from the germline V gene are MNHEY and SMNVEV (reference sequence). The CDR3 covers 16 residues. In nucleotides, the CDR3 is TGTGCCAGCAGTGTTCAAGCGGTAAGCTCCTACAATGAGCAGTTCTTC. It yields the protein CASSVQAVSSYNEQFF.

V usage is TRBV7-6 and J usage is TRBJ2-3; possibly TRBD2 for D (6 bases). Germline loops: CDR1 SGHVS, CDR2 FNYEAQ. The germline V and J ends were trimmed by 8 bases and 2 bases, with 11 bases remaining between them. The CDR3 contains 13 residues. DNA for the CDR3: TGTGCCAGCGGGGCTAGCGTCACAGATACGCAGTATTTT. This codes for CASGASVTDTQYF.

V is TRBV6-1 and J is TRBJ2-5; D is undetermined. Looked up from germline, CDR1 is MNHNS and CDR2 is SASEGT. Trimming shortened V by 0 bases and J by 1 base, and 12 bases separated the two germline ends. CDR3 length: 16 residues. CDR3 DNA sequence: TGTGCCAGCAGTGAAGCTGAAAGACTGGGCCAAGAGACCCAGTACTTC. This translates into CASSEAERLGQETQYF.

The chain recombines TRBV25-1 with TRBJ2-5; D may be TRBD1 or TRBD2 (6 bases each). The V gene's germline CDR1 is MGHDK and CDR2 SYGVNS. V lost 1 base to trimming and J lost 1 base, with 19 bases between them. The CDR3 length is 18 residues. CDR3 residues: CASSESWGALTLQETQYF. DNA for the CDR3: TGTGCCAGCAGTGAATCCTGGGGGGCTCTTACACTCCAAGAGACCCAGTACTTC.

The J gene is TRBJ2-7, the V gene TRBV28, with D perhaps matching TRBD1 (6 bases). The germline CDR1 and CDR2 sequences are MDHEN and SYDVKM. The CDR3 has 14 amino acids. The ends were cut back, 8 bases at V and 6 bases at J, with 20 bases in the middle. The DNA for the CDR3 is TGTGCCAGCCACACTGGGACATCTCCCGGCGAGCAGTACTTC. The encoded protein is CASHTGTSPGEQYF.

The sample holds one count of this clone. The chain has TRBV11-1 and TRBJ1-5; no clear D gene. There are 12 residues in the CDR3. In germline, CDR1 is SGHAT, CDR2 FQDESV (reference sequence). V dropped 0 bases and J dropped 6 bases, with 3 bases sitting between them. Here the CDR3 DNA reads TGTGCCAGCAGCTTAGCGGGTCAGCCCCAGCATTTT. Amino acid sequence: CASSLAGQPQHF.

The rearrangement links TRBV5-6 to TRBJ1-3; no clear D gene. CDR3 length: 13 amino acids. V lost 1 base, J lost 4 bases, and 6 bases lay in between. Germline CDR1 SGHDT, CDR2 YYEEEE. This CDR3 is CASSLYNGNTIYF. The CDR3 DNA reads as TGTGCCAGCAGCTTGTACAACGGAAACACCATATATTTT.

The V gene is TRBV2, the J gene TRBJ2-3; TRBD2 matches 12 bases. With 0 bases clipped from V and 7 bases from J, the junction kept 11 bases outside the gene matches. CDR1 is SNHLY and CDR2 is FYNNEI in the germline V gene. The CDR3 has 18 residues. The CDR3 loop is CASSEALGLAGRMYTQYF. In DNA form, the CDR3 reads TGTGCCAGCAGTGAAGCCCTTGGACTAGCGGGAAGAATGTATACGCAGTATTTT. Combining the CDR3 with reference TRBV2 and TRBJ2-3 gives the whole variable domain EPEVTQTPSHQVTQMGQEVILRCVPISNHLYFYWYRQILGQKVEFLVSFYNNEISEKSEIFDDQFSVERPDGSNFTLKIRSTKLEDSAMYFCASSEALGLAGRMYTQYFGPGTRLTVL.